Listed here are 18 T cell receptor beta chains from one sample, sequenced in a study of identical twins. One entry per CDR3 protein results from TCRdb running MiXCR on the 5' RACE reads. The table includes 400,000 to 550,000 distinct CDR3 sequences, 24% detected once. The data also belong to a second study, concerning T cells expressing NK-cell markers.

Material: CD4+ T cells sorted from blood. The receptors here all came from a woman aged 18 to 35 in good health.

This clonotype was picked up a small number of times. The V call is TRBV7-8, the J call TRBJ2-2; D ambiguous. The CDR3 is 14 amino acids. Germline values: CDR1 SGHVS, CDR2 FQNEAQ. V shed 0 bases and J shed 2 bases, with 4 bases lying between them. CDR3: CASSLAKNTGELFF. The DNA of the CDR3 is TGTGCCAGCAGCTTAGCCAAAAACACCGGGGAGCTGTTTTTT. The whole variable domain, remainder taken from reference TRBV7-8 and TRBJ2-2, is GAGVSQSPRYKVAKRGQDVALRCDPISGHVSLFWYQQALGQGPEFLTYFQNEAQLDKSGLPSDRFFAERPEGSVSTLKIQRTQQEDSAVYLCASSLAKNTGELFFGEGSRLTVL.

In this sample, this clonotype turned up a few times. The V gene is TRBV4-3, the J gene TRBJ2-1; 7 nucleotides align to TRBD2. The trim removed 1 base at V and 4 bases at J, leaving 7 bases unmatched. Germline CDR1 LGHNA, CDR2 YSLEER. The CDR3 has 16 amino acids. CDR3 residues: CASSQGGSIGYNEQFF. The CDR3 DNA follows: TGCGCCAGCAGCCAAGGCGGGAGCATTGGTTACAATGAGCAGTTCTTC.

The chain has TRBV12-3 or TRBV12-4 and TRBJ2-2; possibly TRBD1 for D (5 bases). The CDR3 totals 15 residues. V lost 4 bases and J 4 bases, leaving 13 bases between the germline ends. CDR3 residues: CASSSHVGATGELFF. The CDR3 DNA follows: TGTGCCAGCAGTTCGCACGTAGGGGCCACCGGGGAGCTGTTTTTT.

This clonotype occurred a few times. The V and J genes are TRBV20-1 and TRBJ1-1; D is unclear. The CDR3 spans 10 residues. Per the germline V gene, CDR1 is DFQATT and CDR2 is SNEGSKA (reference sequence). V was pared by 3 bases and J by 10 bases, with 9 bases between. CDR3 coding DNA: TGCAGTGCTAGTTTGTTCGGAGCTTTCTTT. Protein product: CSASLFGAFF.

The rearrangement joins TRBV20-1 to TRBJ2-1; D ambiguous. The length of the CDR3 is 15 residues. V lost 3 bases and J lost 3, with 15 bases in between. Germline V gives CDR1 DFQATT, CDR2 SNEGSKA (reference sequence). The DNA of the CDR3 is TGCAGTGCTAGTGGTTGGGGAACCTACTACAATGAGCAGTTCTTC. Protein: CSASGWGTYYNEQFF.

This clonotype was found many times. The chain carries TRBV11-2 and TRBJ2-5, with D tentatively TRBD2 (6 bases). With 4 bases removed from V and 2 bases from J, the gap between germline ends came to 14 bases. The germline gives CDR1 SGHAT, CDR2 FQNNGV. This CDR3 comprises 15 residues. The CDR3 sequence is CASSSLGRGQETQYF. In DNA form, the CDR3 reads TGTGCCAGCAGCTCCTTGGGGCGGGGTCAAGAGACCCAGTACTTC.

Only a few counts were recorded for this clonotype. The genes are TRBV20-1 and TRBJ2-1; 12 positions match TRBD2. Germline V gene sequence: CDR1 DFQATT, CDR2 SNEGSKA (reference sequence). The CDR3 has 14 amino acids. V lost 5 bases, J lost 7 bases, and 6 bases stayed unmatched. For the CDR3, the DNA is TGCAGTGCTCAGACTAGCGGGAGTGGTAATGAGCAGTTCTTC. It specifies CSAQTSGSGNEQFF.

CDR3 sequence: CASSVGGLYEQYF. The CDR3 nucleotides are TGTGCCAGCAGCGTGGGCGGGTTATACGAGCAGTACTTC. The chain has TRBV9 and TRBJ2-7; TRBD2 is a possible D gene (5 bases). There are 13 residues in the CDR3. The germline V and J ends were trimmed by 2 bases and 4 bases, with 10 bases remaining between them. The germline CDR1 and CDR2 sequences are SGDLS and YYNGEE. Drawing the rest from reference TRBV9 and TRBJ2-7, the complete variable domain is DSGVTQTPKHLITATGQRVTLRCSPRSGDLSVYWYQQSLDQGLQFLIQYYNGEERAKGNILERFSAQQFPDLHSELNLSSLELGDSALYFCASSVGGLYEQYFGPGTRLTVT.

This clonotype appeared a few times. The V gene is TRBV15, the J gene TRBJ2-1; the match to TRBD2 covers 12 bases. Germline CDR1 is LNHNV and CDR2 is YYDKDF (reference sequence). V lost 5 bases to trimming and J lost 6 bases; unmatched junction nucleotides: 5. The CDR3 is 15 amino acids. The CDR3 loop reads CATSARTSGANEQFF. The CDR3 DNA reads as TGTGCCACCAGCGCCCGGACTAGCGGGGCCAATGAGCAGTTCTTC.

This clonotype has more than one count but fewer than ten. For the CDR3, the DNA is TGCAGTGCTCTTGGTTATTCTTCCGGGACAGGGGGGGAAGTGACTGAAGCTTTCTTT. Protein product: CSALGYSSGTGGEVTEAFF. The rearrangement links TRBV20-1 to TRBJ1-1; 11 positions agree with TRBD1. With V trimmed by 5 bases and J by 5 bases, 22 bases remained unmatched. The germline gives CDR1 DFQATT, CDR2 SNEGSKA (reference sequence). This CDR3 is built from 19 residues.

The gene calls are TRBV12-3 or TRBV12-4 and TRBJ2-7; D may be TRBD1 or TRBD2 (5 bases each). V was trimmed by 5 bases and J by 2 bases, leaving 13 bases between them. The CDR3 consists of 14 residues. The CDR3 DNA reads as TGTGCCAGCAGTAAAACGGTGGGGGCCTACGAGCAGTACTTC. Protein sequence: CASSKTVGAYEQYF.

This clonotype showed up just a few times. V and J are TRBV20-1 and TRBJ2-5; possible D gene TRBD1, 5 bases. The germline V gene has CDR1 DFQATT and CDR2 SNEGSKA (reference sequence). The ends were cut back, 1 base at V and 3 bases at J, with 9 bases in the middle. CDR3 length: 13 amino acids. The CDR3 DNA is TGCAGTGCTAGAGGCAGGGCGGAAGAGACCCAGTACTTC. Its protein is CSARGRAEETQYF.

The chain recombines TRBV20-1 with TRBJ2-3, with 9 bases fitting TRBD2. The CDR3 has 16 amino acids. Looked up from germline, CDR1 is DFQATT and CDR2 is SNEGSKA (reference sequence). The ends lost 7 bases at V and 4 bases at J; junction bases unmatched: 15. CDR3: CSVYRLAAGGADTQYF. The CDR3 DNA follows: TGCAGTGTTTATCGACTTGCAGCGGGGGGAGCAGATACGCAGTATTTT.

With regard to this clonotype: This may stem from a read error, because a much larger clone lies one nucleotide away. This rearrangement joins TRBV20-1 to TRBJ2-1; no clear D gene. Looked up from germline, CDR1 is DFQATT and CDR2 is SNEGSKA (reference sequence). V was clipped by 1 base and J by 0 bases, with 4 bases between them. The CDR3 runs 13 residues. The CDR3 protein is CSARGNSYNEQFF. The CDR3 nucleotides are TGCAGTGCTAGAGGTAACTCCTACAATGAGCAGTTCTTC.

V is TRBV7-2 and J is TRBJ2-1; a possible D gene is TRBD2 (6 bases). There are 13 residues in the CDR3. V was cut by 1 base and J by 13 bases, with 14 bases left in between. The germline V gene encodes CDR1 SGHTA and CDR2 FQGNSA. The CDR3 region has the DNA TGTGCCAGCAGCTTAGGGGAGGCAGACAACCAGTTCTTC. Translating it yields CASSLGEADNQFF.

This clonotype was seen repeatedly, ten times or more. This sequence joins TRBV20-1 and TRBJ2-5; 7 bases align to TRBD2. CDR3 size: 13 residues. V gave up 6 bases and J gave up 0 bases; unmatched junction bases: 4. From germline, CDR1 is DFQATT and CDR2 SNEGSKA (reference sequence). CDR3 coding DNA: TGCAGTGCGTACGGGGGGTACCAAGAGACCCAGTACTTC. This gives the protein CSAYGGYQETQYF.

The rearrangement uses TRBV11-2 and TRBJ1-2; unclear D gene. V gave up 7 bases and J gave up 8 bases, with 14 bases separating them. In germline, CDR1 is SGHAT, CDR2 FQNNGV. The CDR3 sequence is 12 residues long. The CDR3, as DNA: TGTGCCAGCAAGCTTGGAGAAGGGGGCTACACCTTC. Translated: CASKLGEGGYTF.

This clonotype turned up a few times. The chain carries TRBV5-5 and TRBJ2-7; a possible D gene is TRBD2 (6 bases). The CDR3 consists of 14 residues. V shed 4 bases and J shed 1 base, with 12 bases lying between them. Germline loops: CDR1 SGHKS, CDR2 YYEKEE (reference sequence). The CDR3 DNA reads as TGTGCCAGCAGCCGGGGAGGAGGATCCTACGAGCAGTACTTC. Translating it yields CASSRGGGSYEQYF.